This entry concerns a single TCR beta chain. Antigen unknown. One end of the junction varies from germline; a read error may be responsible. PCR primers comprised 60 Vbeta and 13 Jbeta primers. Using immunoSEQ multiplex PCR, the repertoire was profiled, and TCRdb retains in-frame clones only, with some absent. The table records about 59,000 clones, about 83% of them present only once. This entry belongs to a study of cytomegalovirus exposure and HLA in healthy donors. Study context: Among roughly 180 million T cells, an earlier analysis found roughly 120 million unique TCR beta sequences.

Study-level points and caveats: Beyond CMV serostatus, there was no information to go on about immune exposure.

The CDR3 length is 18 residues. CDR1 and CDR2 from the germline V gene are LGHNA and YSLEER. The CMV serostatus of this donor was not recorded. Sequenced: PBMCs. This clonotype was sampled from a human donor in good health. The rearrangement joins TRBV4-3 to TRBJ1-2, with 7 bases matching TRBD1. The CDR3 coding sequence is TGCGCCAGCAGCCAAGAGTCTTCGGGCTGGGGACAGAGCTATGGCTACACTTTC. Translation gives CASSQESSGWGQSYGYTF.